This entry is about one T cell receptor (beta chain). The entry originates in a study of T cells after yellow fever vaccination. TCRdb fed the 5' RACE reads into MiXCR, producing one record per CDR3 protein. The sample lists 120,000 or so distinct CDR3 sequences, approximately 8.4% occurring once. Germline V lookup: CDR1 MGHRA, CDR2 YSYEKL. The CDR3 runs to 14 residues. Trimming stripped 0 bases from V and 4 bases from J, with 8 bases between. The chain links TRBV4-1 to TRBJ2-3; no clear D gene. The receptor comes from a man between 18 and 35 years old who received the YFV17D yellow fever vaccine. The starting material was CD8+ T cells sorted from PBMCs, obtained on the day of the yellow fever booster vaccination. The CDR3 region has the DNA TGCGCCAGCAGCCAAGATGGACCCGCAGATACGCAGTATTTT. Translating it yields CASSQDGPADTQYF.